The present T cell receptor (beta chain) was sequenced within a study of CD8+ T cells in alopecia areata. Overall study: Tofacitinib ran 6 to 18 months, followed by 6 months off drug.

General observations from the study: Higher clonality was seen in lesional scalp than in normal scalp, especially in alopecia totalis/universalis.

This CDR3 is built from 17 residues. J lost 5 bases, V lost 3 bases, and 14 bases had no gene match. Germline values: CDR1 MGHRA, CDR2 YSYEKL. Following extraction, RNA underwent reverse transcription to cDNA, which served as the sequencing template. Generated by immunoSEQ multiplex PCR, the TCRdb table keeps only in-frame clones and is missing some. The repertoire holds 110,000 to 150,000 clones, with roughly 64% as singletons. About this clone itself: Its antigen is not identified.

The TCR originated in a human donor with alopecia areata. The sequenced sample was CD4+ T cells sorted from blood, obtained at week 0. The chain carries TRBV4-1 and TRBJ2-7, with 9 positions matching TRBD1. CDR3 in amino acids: CASSHPTRGQGKNEQYF. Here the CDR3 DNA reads TGCGCCAGCAGCCACCCGACCCGGGGACAGGGAAAGAACGAGCAGTACTTC.